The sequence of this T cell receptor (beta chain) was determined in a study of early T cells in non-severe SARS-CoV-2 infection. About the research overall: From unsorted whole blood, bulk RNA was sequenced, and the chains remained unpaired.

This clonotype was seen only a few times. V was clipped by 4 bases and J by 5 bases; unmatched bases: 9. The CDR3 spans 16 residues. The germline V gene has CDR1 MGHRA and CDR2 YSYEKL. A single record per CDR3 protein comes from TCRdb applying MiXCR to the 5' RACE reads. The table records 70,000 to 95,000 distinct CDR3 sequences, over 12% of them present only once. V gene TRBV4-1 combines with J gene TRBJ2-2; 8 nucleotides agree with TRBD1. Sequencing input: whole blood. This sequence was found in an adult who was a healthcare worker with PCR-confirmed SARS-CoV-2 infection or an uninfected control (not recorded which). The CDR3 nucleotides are TGCGCCAGCAGCCCTACGGACAGGGTGGGAACCGGGGAGCTGTTTTTT. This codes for CASSPTDRVGTGELFF.